One sample yielded the 30 T cell receptor beta chains listed below, sequenced in a study of T cells in Graves' hyperthyroidism and ophthalmopathy. Regions amplified from RNA transcripts were the TCR beta CDR3 regions. The study used the HTBI primer set for a first-round RT-PCR of the TCR CDR3. TCRdb called the multiplex PCR reads again in MiXCR, with one record for every CDR3 protein. The repertoire includes 450,000 to 550,000 distinct CDR3 sequences, less than 25% of them detected once, and around 10% sits in the top ten. Sample: blood. All receptors come from a woman between 25 and 40 years old with Graves' ophthalmopathy.

V and J are TRBV13 and TRBJ2-7; D is unclear. Trimming removed 8 bases at V and 0 bases at J, with 14 bases between. CDR3 length: 14 amino acids. Germline V gene lookup returns CDR1 PRHDT and CDR2 FYEKMQ (reference sequence). This CDR3 reads CASFRRGSSYEQYF. Here the CDR3 DNA reads TGTGCCAGCTTCCGTCGTGGATCCTCCTACGAGCAGTACTTC.

This clonotype was detected ten times or more. A read error may be the cause here, since a much bigger clone is one base away. The DNA is omitted, as the CDR3 cannot be located on it reliably, and the CDR3 follows TCRdb's listing. The chain recombines TRBV6-1 with TRBJ1-2; whether TRBD1, the table's D call, matches the DNA was not checked. The CDR3 is 14 residues long, ends included. Germline V gene data show CDR1 as MNHNS and CDR2 as SASEGT. CDR3 in amino acids: CASHPHRPDYGCTF.

This clonotype was recorded many times. The chain joins TRBV6-2 or TRBV6-3 to TRBJ2-7; a possible D gene is TRBD2 (6 bases). Trimming left V 5 bases short and J 0 bases short, with 17 bases between. The CDR3 has 16 amino acids. Germline V gene data show CDR1 as MNHEY and CDR2 as SVGEGT. The CDR3 nucleotides are TGTGCCAGCAGTCGGACCTTGGGGGGATCCTCCTACGAGCAGTACTTC. The encoded protein is CASSRTLGGSSYEQYF.

This clonotype was picked up one time. The V call is TRBV6-1, the J call TRBJ2-2; D is unclear. CDR1 is MNHNS and CDR2 is SASEGT in the germline V gene. The CDR3 has 11 amino acids. The V end lost 6 bases, the J end lost 6 bases, and 5 bases lay between the germline ends. The CDR3 loop reads CASRVSGELFF. The DNA for the CDR3 is TGTGCCAGCAGGGTTTCCGGGGAGCTGTTTTTT.

Comment on this clonotype: At one end the junction does not follow the germline gene, possibly because of a read error. The chain recombines TRBV7-3 with TRBJ1-2; D is unclear. The CDR3 is made up of 13 amino acids. Germline-derived CDR1 and CDR2 are SGHTA and FQGTGA. The CDR3 region is CASSPAESYGCTF. Here the CDR3 DNA reads TGTGCCAGCAGCCCAGCGGAAAGTTATGGCTGCACCTTC.

In this sample, this clonotype turned up many times. This CDR3 is CSVDGRSGTEAFF. Here the CDR3 DNA reads TGCAGCGTTGATGGGAGAAGTGGCACTGAAGCTTTCTTT. The gene calls are TRBV29-1 and TRBJ1-1; no clear D. CDR1 and CDR2 from the germline V gene are SQVTM and ANQGSEA. Trimming removed 3 bases from V and 4 bases from J, with 12 bases in between. This CDR3 region has 13 residues.

This clonotype was detected ten times or more. The rearrangement links TRBV7-8 to TRBJ2-5, with 8 bases that match TRBD2. Trimming took 5 bases from V and 3 from J; bases not matched to a gene: 17. The CDR3 spans 18 residues. In germline, CDR1 is SGHVS, CDR2 FQNEAQ. In nucleotides, the CDR3 is TGTGCCAGCAGCACACCCACGGGCGTACTAGCGGTCGAAGAGACCCAGTACTTC. This encodes CASSTPTGVLAVEETQYF.

This clonotype was seen more than once but under ten times. It is likely a read error, because the conserved phenylalanine at the end of the CDR3 is missing. The DNA is left out, because the CDR3 cannot be placed on it with certainty; the CDR3 is given as TCRdb lists it. V is TRBV28 and J is TRBJ1-1; TRBD1, the D gene given by the table, was not confirmed from the DNA. The CDR3 spans 15 amino acids, including both terminal residues. Germline values: CDR1 MDHEN, CDR2 SYDVKM. The CDR3 sequence is CASSLGQGLSTEACL.

This rearrangement joins TRBV25-1 to TRBJ1-5; D perhaps matches TRBD1 (5 bases). This CDR3 spans 15 amino acids. CDR1 and CDR2 from the germline V gene are MGHDK and SYGVNS. The V end was cut by 2 bases, the J end by 2 bases, with 10 bases between. Here the CDR3 reads CASSEGGMGNQPQHF. The DNA of the CDR3 is TGTGCCAGCAGTGAAGGGGGGATGGGCAATCAGCCCCAGCATTTT.

Many counts were recorded for this clonotype. The chain joins TRBV7-9 to TRBJ2-7; the match to TRBD2 covers 8 bases. CDR3 length: 14 residues. The germline CDR1 and CDR2 sequences are SEHNR and FQNEAQ (reference sequence). After removal of 3 bases from V and 4 bases from J, the junction contained 5 bases not matched to a gene. CDR3 sequence reads: CASSLVGGVYEQYF. The DNA for the CDR3 is TGTGCCAGCAGCTTGGTCGGGGGGGTGTACGAGCAGTACTTC.

This clonotype has at least ten counts. The chain couples TRBV29-1 to TRBJ2-7; D may be TRBD1 or TRBD2 (5 bases each). This CDR3 comprises 12 residues. The germline V gene encodes CDR1 SQVTM and CDR2 ANQGSEA. V was pared by 3 bases and J by 1 base, with 7 bases between. The CDR3 loop reads CSVEGESYEQYF. CDR3 nucleotides: TGCAGCGTTGAGGGGGAGTCCTACGAGCAGTACTTC.

This clonotype was seen ten or more times. The chain employs TRBV3-1 and TRBJ1-5; D is undetermined. CDR1 LGHDT and CDR2 YNNKEL come from the germline V gene (reference sequence). The CDR3 length is 13 residues. V lost 0 bases and J 3 bases, leaving 3 bases between the germline ends. The DNA for the CDR3 is TGTGCCAGCAGCCAAGATCCCAATCAGCCCCAGCATTTT. It specifies CASSQDPNQPQHF.

In its sample, this clonotype was seen many times. The chain links TRBV7-3 to TRBJ2-6, with D unresolved. This CDR3 is 17 amino acids long. Trimming left V 5 bases short and J 0 bases short, with 14 bases between. CDR1 is SGHTA and CDR2 is FQGTGA in the germline V gene. CDR3 sequence (DNA): TGTGCCAGCAGCCCAAGCGACAAACTCTCTGGGGCCAACGTCCTGACTTTC. This translates into CASSPSDKLSGANVLTF.

In regard to this clonotype: Its ends do not fully match the called genes, so a read error is possible. The V and J genes are TRBV6-1 and TRBJ2-4; D ambiguous. Per the germline V gene, CDR1 is MNHNS and CDR2 is SASEGT. There are 14 residues in the CDR3. The CDR3, as DNA: TGTGCCAGCAGGGAAGGTCCGGCCAAAAACATTCAGTACTTC. It codes for CASREGPAKNIQYF.

This chain joins TRBV29-1 and TRBJ1-5; D unresolved. The CDR3 has 12 residues. With 4 bases removed from V and 4 bases from J, the gap between germline ends came to 8 bases. Looked up from germline, CDR1 is SQVTM and CDR2 is ANQGSEA. The CDR3 DNA follows: TGCAGCGTTGTTGGTGCGAATCAGCCCCAGCATTTT. This codes for CSVVGANQPQHF.

About this clonotype itself: A clone one base away is much larger, so this may be a read error. J is TRBJ2-2 and V is TRBV29-1, with 8 bases fitting TRBD1. The CDR3 loop spans 15 amino acids. From germline, CDR1 is SQVTM and CDR2 ANQGSEA. The CDR3 DNA follows: TGCAGCGTTAGAGGACAGGGCTGGGGGACCGGGGTGCTGTTTTTT. Amino acids: CSVRGQGWGTGVLFF.

With respect to this clonotype: Germline is not matched at one junction end, which may reflect a read error. This sequence joins TRBV29-1 and TRBJ2-2; TRBD2 might be the D (5 bases). Germline assignment: CDR1 SQVTM and CDR2 ANQGSEA. CDR3 length: 12 residues. CDR3 coding DNA: TGCAGCGTTTGGGCGAACACCGGGGAGCTGTTGTTT. Its protein is CSVWANTGELLF.

This clonotype was seen many times. V and J are TRBV14 and TRBJ1-1; D perhaps matches TRBD1 (6 bases). Germline CDR1 SGHDN, CDR2 FVKESK. The CDR3 covers 14 residues. The V end was cut by 4 bases, the J end by 4 bases, with 13 bases between. CDR3 bases: TGTGCCAGCAGCCCGTACAGGGAGGCCACTGAAGCTTTCTTT. Protein sequence: CASSPYREATEAFF.

This clonotype was detected ten times or more. The chain links TRBV12-3 or TRBV12-4 to TRBJ1-2; D gene unclear. V was shortened by 3 bases and J by 4 bases, with 12 bases between the two germline ends. The CDR3 runs 14 residues. The CDR3 bases are TGTGCCAGCAGTTTCTGGAAAGGGTCCTATGGCTACACCTTC. This translates into CASSFWKGSYGYTF.

This clonotype was recorded at least ten times. The chain joins TRBV6-2 or TRBV6-3 to TRBJ2-7; TRBD2 might be the D (5 bases). V was pared by 2 bases and J by 3 bases, with 11 bases between. This CDR3 has 14 amino acids. CDR1 MNHEY and CDR2 SVGEGT come from the germline V gene. The CDR3 coding sequence is TGTGCCAGCAGTTACCGCGAAGGGAGCTACGAGCAGTACTTC. It yields the protein CASSYREGSYEQYF.

CDR3 loop: CASSTTPGGTEAFF. CDR3 bases: TGTGCCAGTAGTACAACCCCAGGGGGCACTGAAGCTTTCTTT. The V and J genes are TRBV19 and TRBJ1-1; 7 nucleotides agree with TRBD1. The CDR3 spans 14 residues. From germline, CDR1 is LNHDA and CDR2 SQIVND (reference sequence). V gave up 4 bases and J gave up 4 bases; unmatched junction bases: 6.

This clonotype was counted many times. The rearrangement links TRBV12-3 or TRBV12-4 to TRBJ2-2, with a possible D match to TRBD1 (5 bases). CDR3 size: 12 residues. V was shortened by 3 bases and J by 9 bases, with 8 bases between the two germline ends. The CDR3 coding sequence is TGTGCCAGCAGTTTTTGGGGCCGGGAGCTGTTTTTT. Its protein product is CASSFWGRELFF.

This clonotype was counted ten times or more. The rearrangement joins TRBV12-3 or TRBV12-4 to TRBJ1-1; tentatively, D is TRBD1 (5 bases). V was shortened by 6 bases and J by 2 bases, with 10 bases between the two germline ends. The length of the CDR3 is 13 residues. In nucleotides, the CDR3 is TGTGCCAGCAGCTTCGGGGCCAACACTGAAGCTTTCTTT. It specifies CASSFGANTEAFF.

This clonotype has just one count. The V gene is TRBV7-9, the J gene TRBJ1-2, with 8 bases lining up with TRBD1. Germline trimming cut 3 bases from V and 5 bases from J; bases unmatched to any gene: 5. The length of the CDR3 is 14 residues. CDR1 SEHNR and CDR2 FQNEAQ come from the germline V gene (reference sequence). CDR3: CASSFPGQEYGYTF. In DNA form, the CDR3 reads TGTGCCAGCAGCTTTCCGGGACAGGAGTATGGCTACACCTTC.

This clonotype has ten or more counts. The CDR3 region has the DNA TGTGCCAGCAGCTTAGACCTAGAGCAAGAGACCCAGTACTTC. This gives the protein CASSLDLEQETQYF. The chain is built from TRBV11-1 and TRBJ2-5; D remains unclear. V was clipped by 1 base and J by 2 bases, with 8 bases between them. There are 14 residues in the CDR3. Looked up from germline, CDR1 is SGHAT and CDR2 is FQDESV (reference sequence).

This clonotype appeared a few times. The chain combines TRBV7-9 with TRBJ2-7; 9 positions agree with TRBD2. This CDR3 contains 14 residues. Germline-derived CDR1 and CDR2 are SEHNR and FQNEAQ (reference sequence). V gave up 2 bases and J gave up 4 bases; unmatched junction bases: 3. As DNA, the CDR3 is TGTGCCAGCAGCTTACTAGCGGGGTGGTACGAGCAGTACTTC. As protein: CASSLLAGWYEQYF.

This clonotype has at least ten counts. The CDR3 sequence is CASSSNSYEQYF. In nucleotides, the CDR3 is TGTGCCAGCAGCTCGAACAGCTACGAGCAGTACTTC. The chain recombines TRBV11-3 with TRBJ2-7; D gene unclear. V lost 4 bases, J lost 3 bases, and 7 bases lay in between. There are 12 residues in the CDR3. Germline CDR1 and CDR2: SGHNT and YENEEA. Full variable domain (remainder filled in from reference TRBV11-3 and TRBJ2-7): EAGVVQSPRYKIIEKKQPVAFWCNPISGHNTLYWYLQNLGQGPELLIRYENEEAVDDSQLPKDRFSAERLKGVDSTLKIQPAELGDSAVYLCASSSNSYEQYFGPGTRLTVT.

This clonotype was found a few times. Written as DNA, the CDR3 is TGCAGTGCTAGTACTGGCAGCGGCTACACCTTC. It encodes CSASTGSGYTF. The V gene is TRBV20-1, the J gene TRBJ1-2; D ambiguous. Trimming left V 3 bases short and J 8 bases short, with 10 bases between. Per germline, CDR1 DFQATT and CDR2 SNEGSKA (reference sequence). The CDR3 runs to 11 residues.

This clonotype was seen more than once but under ten times. The CDR3 loop reads CSASIAGGFYEQYF. Written as DNA, the CDR3 is TGCAGTGCTAGTATAGCGGGGGGATTCTACGAGCAGTACTTC. This rearrangement joins TRBV20-1 to TRBJ2-7; 10 bases fit TRBD2. CDR3 length: 14 amino acids. Germline values: CDR1 DFQATT, CDR2 SNEGSKA (reference sequence). J was trimmed by 3 bases and V by 3 bases; bases with no gene match: 5.

V and J are TRBV28 and TRBJ1-5, with 8 bases aligning to TRBD1. The CDR3 runs 18 residues. The germline V gene has CDR1 MDHEN and CDR2 SYDVKM. Unmatched junction bases numbered 20, after V lost 6 bases and J lost 7 bases. The CDR3 coding sequence is TGTGCCAGCAGCCCCAAGCCTACGATGACAGGGGTTGACCAGCCCCAGCATTTT. Translating it yields CASSPKPTMTGVDQPQHF.